This TCR beta chain was found in a study of technical replicates of blood from a handful of donors. Some clones are missing from TCRdb's copy, which holds only in-frame ones; the method was immunoSEQ multiplex PCR. The table has more than 65,000 clones, roughly 94% seen once. There are 15 residues in the CDR3. Trimming took 2 bases from V and 8 from J; bases not matched to a gene: 5. Germline V gene data show CDR1 as MRHNA and CDR2 as SNTAGT. This chain uses TRBV6-4 with TRBJ2-1; 11 positions agree with TRBD2. This TCR derives from a human donor in good health. Sequencing was carried out using T cells isolated from PBMCs. DNA for the CDR3: TGTGCCAGCAGTGACCAGACTAGCGGGGTCGATGAGCAGTTCTTC. This translates into CASSDQTSGVDEQFF.